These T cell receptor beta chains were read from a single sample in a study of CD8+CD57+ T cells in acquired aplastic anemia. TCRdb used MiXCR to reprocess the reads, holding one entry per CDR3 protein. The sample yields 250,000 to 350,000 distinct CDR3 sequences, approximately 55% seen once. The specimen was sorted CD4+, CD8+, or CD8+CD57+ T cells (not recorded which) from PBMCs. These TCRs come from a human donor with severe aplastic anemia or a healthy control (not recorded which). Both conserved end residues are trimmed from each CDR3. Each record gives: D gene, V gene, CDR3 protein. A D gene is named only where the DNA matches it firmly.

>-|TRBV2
ASDSGRPYEQY
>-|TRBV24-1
ATSEAAVSPYQETQY
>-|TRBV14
ASRSQGLNEQF
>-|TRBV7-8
ASSLGLAINGETQY
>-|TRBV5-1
ASSLGWESTDTQY
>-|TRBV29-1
SVGQGTDTQY
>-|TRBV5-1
VSSTGTGRDTIY
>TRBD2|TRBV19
ASSSGGGGLAGETQY
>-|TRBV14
ASSQDPGFSHGAEAF
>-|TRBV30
AWSVLTEGSEQF
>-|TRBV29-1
SVGTGLASYEQY
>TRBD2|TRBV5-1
ASSSLAGGTYEQY
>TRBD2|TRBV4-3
ASSQEPGAGGGTQY
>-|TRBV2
ASRPGGVGFQETQY
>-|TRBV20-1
SASLDSRRDEQY
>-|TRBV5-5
ASSLTSGGGNNSPLH
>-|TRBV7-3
ASSLEGKSSGNTIY
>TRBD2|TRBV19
ASKREGTRSYNEQF
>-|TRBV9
ASSQDWAGPSYEQY
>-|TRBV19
ASSPGPIGGYT
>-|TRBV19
ASSGQGRGISPLH
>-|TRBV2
ASSDEGGGQPQH
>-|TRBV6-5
ASSLTGTSTDTQY
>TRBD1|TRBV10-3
AIKRQGTDEQY
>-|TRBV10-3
AISENGEQY
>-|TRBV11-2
ASSLDTAEAF
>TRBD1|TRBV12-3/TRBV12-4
ASRDRERRSYEQY
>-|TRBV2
ASSAGQKYGYT
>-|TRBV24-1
ATSLGPTGELF
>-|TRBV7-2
ASSPSGLGQETQY
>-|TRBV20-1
SARDPGRYT